Presented here are 7 T cell receptor beta chains from one specimen sequenced in a study of blood T cell repertoires in COVID-19. The method was immunoSEQ multiplex PCR; TCRdb's version includes in-frame clones alone and lacks a portion of them. The table lists about 240,000 clones, 85% to 90% of them singletons. The source material was PBMCs or T cells enriched from blood (not recorded which). The source is a man between 40 and 49 years old who had recovered from COVID-19.

V is TRBV6-6 and J is TRBJ2-7; D is possibly TRBD2 (5 bases). Germline loops: CDR1 MNHNY, CDR2 SVGAGI (reference sequence). This CDR3 contains 12 residues. Between the trimmed V and J ends, which lost 5 bases and 6 bases, there was a span of 11 bases. The CDR3 bases are TGTGCCAGCAGTGCGGGTGGCCCCGAGCAGTACTTC. Translating it yields CASSAGGPEQYF.

The chain carries TRBV4-2 and TRBJ1-5; a possible D gene is TRBD1 (5 bases). V lost 0 bases and J 0 bases, leaving 6 bases between the germline ends. Germline values: CDR1 LGHNA, CDR2 YNFKEQ. The CDR3 has 15 residues. The CDR3 region has the DNA TGTGCCAGCAGCCAAGAGGGGCATAGCAATCAGCCCCAGCATTTT. The encoded protein is CASSQEGHSNQPQHF.

CDR3 amino acids: CASSLGQSPQMGGELFF. DNA of the CDR3: TGTGCCAGCAGCTTGGGGCAGAGCCCCCAGATGGGCGGGGAGCTGTTTTTT. This rearrangement joins TRBV7-8 to TRBJ2-2; the D gene is possibly TRBD1 (5 bases). Germline V gene lookup returns CDR1 SGHVS and CDR2 FQNEAQ. The CDR3 spans 17 residues. The V end lost 3 bases, the J end lost 7 bases, and 21 bases lay between the germline ends.

The CDR3 nucleotides read TGTGCCAGCTCACCACACGAATTGGGCAGGGACACTGAAGCTTTCTTT. Its translation: CASSPHELGRDTEAFF. V and J are TRBV18 and TRBJ1-1; tentatively, D is TRBD1 (5 bases). Between the trimmed V and J ends, which lost 1 base and 3 bases, there was a span of 15 bases. This CDR3 region has 16 residues. Germline-derived CDR1 and CDR2 are KGHSH and LQKENI. The complete variable domain, with remaining parts taken from reference TRBV18 and TRBJ1-1, reads NAGVMQNPRHLVRRRGQEARLRCSPMKGHSHVYWYRQLPEEGLKFMVYLQKENIIDESGMPKERFSAEFPKEGPSILRIQQVVRGDSAAYFCASSPHELGRDTEAFFGQGTRLTVV.

This chain joins TRBV6-1 and TRBJ1-4; TRBD1 might be the D (6 bases). V was clipped by 0 bases and J by 1 base, with 12 bases between them. CDR3 length: 17 residues. From germline, CDR1 is MNHNS and CDR2 SASEGT. CDR3 loop: CASSEAKTGRTNEKLFF. The DNA for the CDR3 is TGTGCCAGCAGTGAAGCGAAGACAGGTAGAACTAATGAAAAACTGTTTTTT.

In the case of this clone: Compared with germline, one end of the junction differs, possibly owing to a read error. The V gene is TRBV7-2, the J gene TRBJ2-7; 13 nucleotides agree with TRBD2. The CDR3 has 15 residues. Per germline, CDR1 SGHTA and CDR2 FQGNSA. The CDR3 spells CASSSNPGLAGASDF. The CDR3 DNA reads as TGTGCCAGCAGCTCGAACCCTGGACTAGCGGGAGCGTCGGACTTC.

This clone was seen a single time. V gene TRBV28 combines with J gene TRBJ1-2, with 9 positions matching TRBD1. The germline V gene has CDR1 MDHEN and CDR2 SYDVKM. J gave up 7 bases and V 4 bases, and 19 bases lay outside the gene matches. This CDR3 has 18 residues. CDR3 protein: CASSSQAGNRDRVGGYTF. CDR3 coding DNA: TGTGCCAGCAGTTCCCAAGCTGGAAACCGGGACAGGGTTGGTGGCTACACCTTC.